One sample yielded the 17 T cell receptor beta chains listed below, sequenced in a study of T cell responses to AZD1222 COVID-19 vaccine. Measured with immunoSEQ multiplex PCR; TCRdb has only the in-frame clones, and not every one. The table has about 130,000 clones, about 91% seen once. Sequencing used peripheral blood, obtained on day 0 of AZD1222 vaccination. The receptor source for this set is an adult in good health.

J is TRBJ1-4 and V is TRBV7-2; a weak D match, TRBD1 (6 bases). Germline values: CDR1 SGHTA, CDR2 FQGNSA. Trimming removed 4 bases from V and 3 bases from J, with 9 bases in between. The length of the CDR3 is 14 residues. In DNA form, the CDR3 reads TGTGCCAGCAGCTCGGACAGTGCTAATGAAAAACTGTTTTTT. Translating gives CASSSDSANEKLFF.

This chain connects TRBV7-9 to TRBJ2-6; maybe TRBD1 (5 bases). V lost 5 bases to trimming and J lost 2 bases, with 13 bases between them. Germline V CDR1 and CDR2: SEHNR, FQNEAQ (reference sequence). CDR3 length: 16 residues. As DNA, the CDR3 is TGTGCCAGCAGCACTTCAGGGCTTCCTGGGGCCAACGTCCTGACTTTC. It specifies CASSTSGLPGANVLTF.

The rearrangement joins TRBV28 to TRBJ1-2, with D perhaps TRBD1 (6 bases). The germline V gene has CDR1 MDHEN and CDR2 SYDVKM. V was pared by 5 bases and J by 5 bases, with 15 bases between. CDR3 size: 14 residues. In DNA form, the CDR3 reads TGTGCCAGCAGTCGAGGGGGGTCTCGGTATGGCTACACCTTC. Translation: CASSRGGSRYGYTF.

V is TRBV5-1 and J is TRBJ2-5; D is unclear. V dropped 0 bases and J dropped 2 bases, with 8 bases sitting between them. The length of the CDR3 is 14 residues. In germline, CDR1 is SGHRS, CDR2 YFSETQ. This CDR3 is CASSLGGTQETQYF. The CDR3 DNA reads as TGCGCCAGCAGCTTGGGCGGAACGCAAGAGACCCAGTACTTC.

This clone was seen a handful of times. The CDR3 bases are TGCGCCAGCCGAGGGGGGACGAGGGTTTATGGCTACACCTTC. Translated: CASRGGTRVYGYTF. The chain joins TRBV5-1 to TRBJ1-2; D may be TRBD1 (6 bases). This CDR3 comprises 14 residues. CDR1 is SGHRS, CDR2 YFSETQ, per germline. V shed 7 bases and J shed 5 bases, with 18 bases lying between them. The complete variable domain, with remaining parts taken from reference TRBV5-1 and TRBJ1-2, reads KAGVTQTPRYLIKTRGQQVTLSCSPISGHRSVSWYQQTPGQGLQFLFEYFSETQRNKGNFPGRFSGRQFSNSRSEMNVSTLELGDSALYLCASRGGTRVYGYTFGSGTRLTVV.

This clone is a singleton in its sample. The chain recombines TRBV25-1 with TRBJ2-7; 10 bases fit TRBD1. Per germline, CDR1 MGHDK and CDR2 SYGVNS. Trimming at V came to 5 bases and at J to 5 bases, leaving 6 bases not matched to a gene. There are 14 residues in the CDR3. CDR3 in amino acids: CASSNPGQGNEQYF. DNA for the CDR3: TGTGCCAGCAGTAACCCGGGACAGGGGAACGAGCAGTACTTC.

The chain uses TRBV11-2 and TRBJ1-1; no clear D gene. V was pared by 2 bases and J by 7 bases, with 14 bases between. The CDR3 totals 14 residues. From germline, CDR1 is SGHAT and CDR2 FQNNGV. The CDR3: CASSLIRSSLEAFF. For the CDR3, the DNA is TGTGCCAGCAGCTTAATAAGGTCCAGCCTTGAAGCTTTCTTT. Complete variable domain (other parts from reference TRBV11-2 and TRBJ1-1): EAGVAQSPRYKIIEKRQSVAFWCNPISGHATLYWYQQILGQGPKLLIQFQNNGVVDDSQLPKDRFSAERLKGVDSTLKIQPAKLEDSAVYLCASSLIRSSLEAFFGQGTRLTVV.

The CDR3: CASSEYRDRPRETQYF. In DNA, the CDR3 is TGTGCCAGCAGTGAGTACCGGGACCGACCACGGGAGACCCAGTACTTC. The rearrangement uses TRBV25-1 and TRBJ2-5, with D tentatively TRBD1 or TRBD2 (5 bases each). Germline CDR1 is MGHDK and CDR2 is SYGVNS. The CDR3 runs to 16 residues. The V gene lost 3 bases and the J gene lost 5 bases, with 19 bases spanning the gap.

This rearrangement joins TRBV5-4 to TRBJ2-5; TRBD2 aligns across 15 bases. Germline CDR1 reads SGHNT; CDR2 reads YYREEE (reference sequence). The V and J ends lost 0 bases and 5 bases, in that order; junction bases with no gene match: 5. The CDR3 runs 17 residues. The CDR3 sequence: CASSLGTSGGAEETQYF. DNA for the CDR3: TGTGCCAGCAGCTTGGGGACTAGCGGGGGGGCCGAGGAGACCCAGTACTTC. Drawing the rest from reference TRBV5-4 and TRBJ2-5, the complete variable domain is ETGVTQSPTHLIKTRGQQVTLRCSSQSGHNTVSWYQQALGQGPQFIFQYYREEENGRGNFPPRFSGLQFPNYSSELNVNALELDDSALYLCASSLGTSGGAEETQYFGPGTRLLVL.

The V and J genes are TRBV2 and TRBJ1-2; the match to TRBD1 covers 7 bases. CDR1 and CDR2 from the germline V gene are SNHLY and FYNNEI. The CDR3 totals 12 residues. The junction had 4 bases not matched to a gene; V was cut back by 7 bases and J by 5 bases. CDR3 sequence: CASTGQRYGYTF. CDR3 DNA sequence: TGTGCCAGCACGGGACAGCGTTATGGCTACACCTTC.

The J gene is TRBJ2-7, the V gene TRBV7-9; D is ambiguous. Trimming stripped 1 base from V and 5 bases from J, with 6 bases between. Germline V gene sequence: CDR1 SEHNR, CDR2 FQNEAQ (reference sequence). The CDR3 spans 12 residues. CDR3 bases: TGTGCCAGCAGCTTAGTCGGCCACGAGCAGTACTTC. Protein: CASSLVGHEQYF.

The V call is TRBV15, the J call TRBJ1-2, with TRBD1 matching 7 bases. The CDR3 is 18 amino acids. CDR1 is LNHNV, CDR2 YYDKDF, per germline (reference sequence). V dropped 1 base and J dropped 8; count of bases not matched to a gene: 19. The CDR3 reads CATSRVVTYGTVWQGYTF. The CDR3 coding sequence is TGTGCCACCAGCAGAGTGGTGACATACGGGACAGTCTGGCAAGGCTACACCTTC.

The chain uses TRBV9 and TRBJ1-5; no definite D call. This CDR3 comprises 13 residues. The germline V gene has CDR1 SGDLS and CDR2 YYNGEE. V was trimmed by 0 bases and J by 3 bases, leaving 4 bases between them. For the CDR3, the DNA is TGTGCCAGCAGCGTAGTACCCAATCAGCCCCAGCATTTT. It codes for CASSVVPNQPQHF.

The CDR3 DNA follows: TGTGCCAGCAGGCATACGGGACGGACCACAGATACGCAGTATTTT. It yields the protein CASRHTGRTTDTQYF. The V gene is TRBV5-4, the J gene TRBJ2-3, with D perhaps given as TRBD1 or TRBD2 (5 bases each). Germline CDR1 is SGHNT and CDR2 is YYREEE (reference sequence). The CDR3 spans 15 residues. The V and J ends lost 5 bases and 2 bases respectively, with 15 bases between them.

The V and J genes are TRBV20-1 and TRBJ1-5; tentatively, D is TRBD1 (6 bases). This CDR3 is built from 15 residues. V lost 6 bases and J lost 2, with 17 bases in between. Germline V gene sequence: CDR1 DFQATT, CDR2 SNEGSKA (reference sequence). The CDR3 DNA reads as TGCAGTGCCAGTCCGGGGGCGAGGCGCAATCAGCCCCAGCATTTT. Amino acid sequence: CSASPGARRNQPQHF.

The gene calls are TRBV4-3 and TRBJ2-3; 8 bases fit TRBD2. V lost 0 bases to trimming and J lost 6 bases; unmatched junction nucleotides: 8. CDR1 and CDR2 (germline): LGHNA, YSLEER. This CDR3 contains 16 residues. The CDR3 sequence: CASSQDSAGGRDTQYF. The CDR3 bases are TGCGCCAGCAGCCAAGATTCGGCGGGGGGCCGGGATACGCAGTATTTT.

The chain couples TRBV29-1 to TRBJ1-2, with no clear D. The germline V and J ends were trimmed by 6 bases and 3 bases, with 14 bases remaining between them. Germline V gene data show CDR1 as SQVTM and CDR2 as ANQGSEA. This CDR3 spans 13 amino acids. CDR3 in amino acids: CSVERNTDYGYTF. For the CDR3, the DNA is TGCAGCGTCGAACGGAATACGGACTATGGCTACACCTTC.